This T cell receptor (beta chain) was captured by sequencing in a study of cytomegalovirus exposure and HLA in healthy donors. Overall study: Genotyping showed 75% to 90% of almost 400 donors falling in the Caucasian-associated ancestry cluster.

This clone appeared a few times. CDR3 length: 14 amino acids. Germline CDR1 reads SGHTA; CDR2 reads FQGNSA. J lost 6 bases, V lost 5 bases, and 8 bases had no gene match. It was with 60 Vbeta and 13 Jbeta primers that the PCR ran. Data came from immunoSEQ multiplex PCR; TCRdb stores just in-frame clones and leaves some out. This sample has fewer than 200,000 clones; over 65% occur once, and the top ten carry approximately 2.5%. This clonotype was obtained from a man aged 60 to 69 in good health and CMV-seronegative. The genes are TRBV7-2 and TRBJ2-3, with 7 bases that match TRBD2. The specimen sequenced was PBMCs. The CDR3 sequence: CASSDGGGIDTQYF. CDR3 coding DNA: TGTGCCAGCAGCGACGGCGGGGGTATCGATACGCAGTATTTT.